Listed here are 28 T cell receptor beta chains from one sample, sequenced in a study of cytomegalovirus exposure and HLA in healthy donors. A multiplex PCR was run with 60 Vbeta primers and 13 Jbeta primers. Assay used: immunoSEQ multiplex PCR; TCRdb lists only in-frame clones, some missing. The table includes under 200,000 clones, roughly 80% detected once. Sequences were obtained from PBMCs. Every receptor here comes from a woman younger than 35 in good health and CMV-seronegative.

This clone showed up just a few times. The V gene is TRBV4-3, the J gene TRBJ1-4, with D unresolved. The CDR3 runs 18 residues. CDR1 and CDR2 (germline): LGHNA, YSLEER. V was pared by 4 bases and J by 7 bases, with 25 bases between. The CDR3 DNA reads as TGCGCCAGCAGCCCGGAGATTATGAGTTCCTCACAAGGTGAAAAACTGTTTTTT. It codes for CASSPEIMSSSQGEKLFF.

This chain connects TRBV7-9 to TRBJ2-1, with TRBD2 matching 9 bases. The CDR3 spans 16 residues. Germline V gene lookup returns CDR1 SEHNR and CDR2 FQNEAQ (reference sequence). V was clipped by 1 base and J by 2 bases; unmatched bases: 3. The CDR3 bases are TGTGCCAGCAGCTTAGGGACTAGCGTTACCTACAATGAGCAGTTCTTC. The encoded protein is CASSLGTSVTYNEQFF.

This chain joins TRBV15 and TRBJ1-2, with TRBD1 matching 10 bases. CDR1 and CDR2 (germline): LNHNV, YYDKDF (reference sequence). The CDR3 extends over 15 amino acids. Losses at the gene ends were 0 bases for V and 6 bases for J; bases not matched to a gene: 4. The CDR3 nucleotides are TGTGCCACCAGCAGAGAAACCGGGACAGGGGATGGCTACACCTTC. Amino acids: CATSRETGTGDGYTF.

J is TRBJ2-2 and V is TRBV9; maybe TRBD2 (5 bases). The CDR3 loop spans 15 amino acids. CDR1 is SGDLS, CDR2 YYNGEE, per germline. The V gene lost 4 bases and the J gene lost 7 bases, with 17 bases spanning the gap. CDR3 DNA: TGTGCCAGCAGCACCTCCCCCCAGGCGGGCGGGGAGCTGTTTTTT. Encoded protein: CASSTSPQAGGELFF.

For this clone: The same CDR3 is also encoded by other DNA sequences in this sample. This chain joins TRBV11-3 and TRBJ2-5; unclear D gene. Germline CDR1 SGHNT, CDR2 YENEEA. This CDR3 has 15 residues. Trimming cost V 0 bases and J 6 bases, with 14 bases left between them. The CDR3 here is CASSLDLRGAKTQYF. The DNA for the CDR3 is TGTGCCAGCAGCTTAGACCTACGCGGAGCGAAGACCCAGTACTTC. The variable domain in full, with the rest retrieved from reference TRBV11-3 and TRBJ2-5, is EAGVVQSPRYKIIEKKQPVAFWCNPISGHNTLYWYLQNLGQGPELLIRYENEEAVDDSQLPKDRFSAERLKGVDSTLKIQPAELGDSAVYLCASSLDLRGAKTQYFGPGTRLLVL.

The V call is TRBV4-3, the J call TRBJ2-7, with 9 bases matching TRBD2. V was clipped by 0 bases and J by 2 bases; unmatched bases: 8. This CDR3 region has 17 residues. Germline-derived CDR1 and CDR2 are LGHNA and YSLEER. CDR3 nucleotide sequence: TGCGCCAGCAGCCAAGATAGTGAGCTAGCGGGGACCTACGAGCAGTACTTC. Its protein product is CASSQDSELAGTYEQYF.

This chain links TRBV2 with TRBJ2-7; D is ambiguous. This CDR3 spans 13 amino acids. The germline CDR1 and CDR2 sequences are SNHLY and FYNNEI. Trimming removed 6 bases at V and 1 base at J, with 10 bases between. CDR3 region: CASSGLQSYEQYF. The CDR3 bases are TGTGCCAGCAGCGGTCTGCAATCCTACGAGCAGTACTTC.

The rearrangement uses TRBV5-4 and TRBJ2-7; 10 bases agree with TRBD1. CDR3 length equals 17 residues. CDR1 is SGHNT and CDR2 is YYREEE in the germline V gene (reference sequence). V lost 4 bases, J lost 3 bases, and 13 bases stayed unmatched. CDR3 in DNA: TGTGCCAGCAGCATGGGAATGCCGGGACAGGGGCTCTACGAGCAGTACTTC. Residues: CASSMGMPGQGLYEQYF.

The chain couples TRBV5-1 to TRBJ2-7; D perhaps matches TRBD1 (5 bases). Germline CDR1 reads SGHRS; CDR2 reads YFSETQ. The CDR3 is 14 residues long. The V end lost 0 bases, the J end lost 4 bases, and 11 bases lay between the germline ends. CDR3 sequence: CASSLAIHRYEQYF. The CDR3 nucleotides read TGCGCCAGCAGCTTGGCTATTCACAGGTACGAGCAGTACTTC.

The CDR3 reads CASSGSLGHAWDQPQHF. DNA of the CDR3: TGTGCCAGCAGTGGTTCCCTCGGACATGCTTGGGATCAGCCCCAGCATTTT. The chain carries TRBV25-1 and TRBJ1-5, with D maybe TRBD1 (5 bases). In germline, CDR1 is MGHDK, CDR2 SYGVNS. V dropped 4 bases and J dropped 5 bases, with 21 bases sitting between them. This CDR3 is 17 amino acids long.

Turning to this clone: At one of its ends the junction is not consistent with the germline gene, which may arise from a read error. Written as DNA, the CDR3 is TGTGCCGGCAGCTCCTTGACTAGCGGGGCAGATACGCAGTATTTT. It yields the protein CAGSSLTSGADTQYF. The chain couples TRBV5-6 to TRBJ2-3, with TRBD2 matching over 11 bases. The CDR3 covers 15 residues. Germline CDR1 SGHDT, CDR2 YYEEEE.

The chain has TRBV23-1 and TRBJ2-5, with D perhaps assigned TRBD1 or TRBD2 (9 bases each). TRBV23-1 is an ORF, and what it does is uncertain. Trimming pared 0 bases from V and 4 bases from J, leaving 30 bases between. The CDR3 loop spans 21 amino acids. The CDR3 protein is CASSQSSVQGAKASGIETQYF. CDR3 nucleotides: TGCGCCAGCAGTCAATCGAGTGTACAGGGGGCAAAGGCTAGCGGGATAGAGACCCAGTACTTC.

This chain links TRBV27 with TRBJ1-4; D might be TRBD1 (5 bases). CDR1 and CDR2 from the germline V gene are MNHEY and SMNVEV (reference sequence). This CDR3 contains 15 residues. Deletions cut 2 bases from V and 5 bases from J, with 12 bases between. CDR3 protein: CASSLVVSGNEKLFF. CDR3 bases: TGTGCCAGCAGTTTAGTAGTTTCAGGGAATGAAAAACTGTTTTTT.

The chain has TRBV30 and TRBJ2-1, with D possibly matching TRBD2 (6 bases). Germline V gene data show CDR1 as GTSNPN and CDR2 as SVGIG (reference sequence). The CDR3 runs to 16 residues. The V end lost 3 bases, the J end lost 2 bases, and 17 bases lay between the germline ends. This CDR3 reads CAWRTTREFTYNEQFF. The CDR3 region has the DNA TGTGCCTGGAGAACGACACGGGAGTTCACCTACAATGAGCAGTTCTTC.

The rearrangement uses TRBV19 and TRBJ2-3, with a tentative D call TRBD2 (6 bases). Germline lookup yields CDR1 LNHDA and CDR2 SQIVND (reference sequence). The CDR3 is made up of 15 amino acids. V gave up 4 bases and J gave up 0 bases, with 11 bases separating them. The CDR3 DNA follows: TGTGCCAGTAGTAAGCCGGGACTGAGCACAGATACGCAGTATTTT. Translation gives CASSKPGLSTDTQYF.

The chain recombines TRBV7-9 with TRBJ2-7; D gene uncertain. Germline CDR1 reads SEHNR; CDR2 reads FQNEAQ (reference sequence). This CDR3 comprises 14 residues. V was clipped by 7 bases and J by 5 bases, with 18 bases between them. The CDR3 nucleotides read TGTGCCAGCACCATCGGCGGAGTGATCCACGAGCAGTACTTC. Its protein is CASTIGGVIHEQYF.

This clone was seen once. V and J are TRBV7-8 and TRBJ2-2; tentative D call: TRBD1 (6 bases). The V gene lost 1 base and the J gene lost 6 bases, with 15 bases spanning the gap. Germline V gene data show CDR1 as SGHVS and CDR2 as FQNEAQ. The length of the CDR3 is 16 residues. CDR3 in DNA: TGTGCCAGCAGCTTAGGAATGGGAGAGGGGGCCGGGGAGCTGTTTTTT. Translating it yields CASSLGMGEGAGELFF.

The rearrangement uses TRBV6-5 and TRBJ2-3; no clear D. The germline gives CDR1 MNHEY, CDR2 SVGAGI. The CDR3 runs to 15 residues. The germline V and J ends were trimmed by 5 bases and 0 bases, with 12 bases remaining between them. CDR3 region: CASSTGSLSTDTQYF. In DNA form, the CDR3 reads TGTGCCAGCAGTACCGGGTCACTGAGCACAGATACGCAGTATTTT.

The V call is TRBV9, the J call TRBJ2-2; 7 nucleotides align to TRBD2. V lost 7 bases to trimming and J lost 3 bases; unmatched junction nucleotides: 6. The CDR3 sequence is 14 residues long. CDR1 is SGDLS and CDR2 is YYNGEE in the germline V gene. CDR3 sequence (DNA): TGTGCCAGCGAGGGGCGGGGGTACACCGGGGAGCTGTTTTTT. It translates to CASEGRGYTGELFF. The full variable domain, with the rest looked up from reference TRBV9 and TRBJ2-2, is DSGVTQTPKHLITATGQRVTLRCSPRSGDLSVYWYQQSLDQGLQFLIQYYNGEERAKGNILERFSAQQFPDLHSELNLSSLELGDSALYFCASEGRGYTGELFFGEGSRLTVL.

The chain is built from TRBV5-1 and TRBJ1-4; no clear D. V gave up 5 bases and J gave up 6 bases, with 14 bases separating them. The germline gives CDR1 SGHRS, CDR2 YFSETQ. This CDR3 is built from 14 residues. The CDR3 region is CASRGSRGDEKLFF. The DNA of the CDR3 is TGCGCCAGCAGGGGGTCACGGGGAGATGAAAAACTGTTTTTT. Combining the CDR3 with reference TRBV5-1 and TRBJ1-4 gives the whole variable domain KAGVTQTPRYLIKTRGQQVTLSCSPISGHRSVSWYQQTPGQGLQFLFEYFSETQRNKGNFPGRFSGRQFSNSRSEMNVSTLELGDSALYLCASRGSRGDEKLFFGSGTQLSVL.

Here the CDR3 reads CASSAQGPYGYTF. CDR3 in DNA: TGTGCCAGCAGTGCACAGGGGCCCTATGGCTACACCTTC. The rearrangement links TRBV27 to TRBJ1-2; 7 nucleotides match TRBD1. Germline V gene sequence: CDR1 MNHEY, CDR2 SMNVEV (reference sequence). J lost 4 bases, V lost 5 bases, and 4 bases had no gene match. There are 13 residues in the CDR3.

The chain employs TRBV28 and TRBJ2-4; the match to TRBD2 covers 7 bases. J gave up 0 bases and V 4 bases, and 6 bases lay outside the gene matches. Germline CDR1 is MDHEN and CDR2 is SYDVKM. The CDR3 is 16 amino acids. In DNA, the CDR3 is TGTGCCAGCAGTTGGGAGGGTCAGATAGCCAAAAACATTCAGTACTTC. It translates to CASSWEGQIAKNIQYF.

This rearrangement joins TRBV28 to TRBJ2-7; 8 positions agree with TRBD2. CDR1 is MDHEN, CDR2 SYDVKM, per germline. Trimming took 3 bases from V and 1 from J; bases not matched to a gene: 17. The CDR3 extends over 19 amino acids. The CDR3 spells CASSFSRLAGLYLSYEQYF. Here the CDR3 DNA reads TGTGCCAGCAGTTTTTCGAGGCTAGCGGGCCTCTACCTATCCTACGAGCAGTACTTC.

V gene TRBV5-1 combines with J gene TRBJ2-3; 11 nucleotides align to TRBD2. Germline V gene lookup returns CDR1 SGHRS and CDR2 YFSETQ. The CDR3 loop spans 16 amino acids. V trimming: 8 bases; J trimming: 2 bases; junction bases outside the gene matches: 10. The CDR3 DNA reads TGCGCCAGTACACCGGGACTAGCGGATCCCACAGATACGCAGTATTTT. Its protein product is CASTPGLADPTDTQYF.

V usage is TRBV4-3 and J usage is TRBJ1-5; 9 bases agree with TRBD1. Trimming removed 3 bases from V and 5 bases from J; junction bases left unmatched: 11. Per germline, CDR1 LGHNA and CDR2 YSLEER. The CDR3 is 17 residues long. The DNA of the CDR3 is TGCGCCAGCAGCCAGGACAAAATGGGACAGGGCTATCAGCCCCAGCATTTT. Its translation: CASSQDKMGQGYQPQHF.

The genes are TRBV28 and TRBJ1-2, with D hard to call. The CDR3 runs to 13 residues. Trimming cost V 2 bases and J 7 bases, with 11 bases left between them. Germline CDR1 reads MDHEN; CDR2 reads SYDVKM. The CDR3 sequence: CASSLRTLSGYTF. The CDR3 DNA follows: TGTGCCAGCAGTTTAAGGACTTTGAGTGGCTACACCTTC.

This chain uses TRBV5-6 with TRBJ2-1; 7 bases fit TRBD2. Per the germline V gene, CDR1 is SGHDT and CDR2 is YYEEEE. The CDR3 covers 16 residues. The junction had 5 bases not matched to a gene; V was cut back by 0 bases and J by 2 bases. The CDR3 DNA follows: TGTGCCAGCAGCTTGGTAGCTAGCGGTACCTACAATGAGCAGTTCTTC. Translated, it gives CASSLVASGTYNEQFF.

This clone was seen a handful of times. The rearrangement links TRBV6-5 to TRBJ2-7; 11 bases match TRBD1. V gave up 2 bases and J gave up 1 base; unmatched junction bases: 4. Germline loops: CDR1 MNHEY, CDR2 SVGAGI. CDR3 length: 16 amino acids. The CDR3 spells CASSYAGTGGSYEQYF. In nucleotides, the CDR3 is TGTGCCAGCAGTTACGCCGGGACAGGGGGTTCCTACGAGCAGTACTTC.